The next 22 T cell receptor beta chains were all read from a single sample in a study of regulatory T cells in long-lasting Graves disease. As to time point: newly diagnosed GD, antithyroid drugs for less than 3 months. From RNA extracted from PBMCs, the TCR library was made. The authors built TCR beta libraries using iRepertoire HTBI primers and Arm-PCR of CDR3 regions. TCRdb independently ran MiXCR on the multiplex PCR reads; one entry per CDR3 protein. The sample lists about 430,000 distinct CDR3 sequences, 14% to 15% occurring once. The sample also formed part of further work on T cells in Graves' hyperthyroidism and ophthalmopathy.

Sequenced here: peripheral blood mononuclear cells (PBMCs), sampled at new diagnosis, from a patient treated with antithyroid drugs. The receptors were sampled from a woman aged 40 to 50 with Graves disease.

This sequence joins TRBV28 and TRBJ1-2; TRBD1 matches at 11 bases. Trimming removed 6 bases from V and 13 bases from J; junction bases left unmatched: 13. This CDR3 comprises 14 residues. The germline CDR1 and CDR2 sequences are MDHEN and SYDVKM. CDR3: CASRRPGPGQGGTF. Written as DNA, the CDR3 is TGTGCCAGCAGGCGTCCCGGACCGGGACAGGGGGGCACCTTC.

In regard to this clonotype: A much larger clone differs by one base, so this may be a read error. The V and J genes are TRBV28 and TRBJ2-3, with 10 bases aligning to TRBD1. J was trimmed by 2 bases and V by 6 bases; bases with no gene match: 5. Germline CDR1 reads MDHEN; CDR2 reads SYDVKM. The CDR3 runs to 15 residues. The CDR3 loop is CASSPGTGDTDTQYF. The CDR3 DNA reads as TGTGCCAGCAGCCCCGGGACAGGGGACACAGATACGCAGTATTTT. The full variable domain, in which reference TRBV28 and TRBJ2-3 provide the parts outside the CDR3, is DVKVTQSSRYLVKRTGEKVFLECVQDMDHENMFWYRQDPGLGLRLIYFSYDVKMKEKGDIPEGYSVSREKKERFSLILESASTNQTSMYLCASSPGTGDTDTQYFGPGTRLTVL.

This clonotype was counted ten times or more. The gene calls are TRBV20-1 and TRBJ1-1; D gene uncertain. Germline CDR1 reads DFQATT; CDR2 reads SNEGSKA (reference sequence). The length of the CDR3 is 11 residues. V was pared by 3 bases and J by 4 bases, with 6 bases between. CDR3 region: CSASRATEAFF. The CDR3 coding sequence is TGCAGTGCTAGTAGGGCCACTGAAGCTTTCTTT.

This clonotype was detected ten times or more. V gene TRBV2 combines with J gene TRBJ2-3; perhaps TRBD2 as D (5 bases). Trimming shortened V by 0 bases and J by 0 bases, and 13 bases separated the two germline ends. CDR1 SNHLY and CDR2 FYNNEI come from the germline V gene. The CDR3 consists of 17 residues. Here the CDR3 reads CASSEAHPAVSTDTQYF. CDR3 in DNA: TGTGCCAGCAGTGAAGCGCACCCAGCGGTGAGCACAGATACGCAGTATTTT. Full variable domain (outside the CDR3, taken from reference TRBV2 and TRBJ2-3): EPEVTQTPSHQVTQMGQEVILRCVPISNHLYFYWYRQILGQKVEFLVSFYNNEISEKSEIFDDQFSVERPDGSNFTLKIRSTKLEDSAMYFCASSEAHPAVSTDTQYFGPGTRLTVL.

Remarks on this clonotype: Here the CDR3 omits its conserved ending phenylalanine or tryptophan, so a read error is the likely source. The chain is built from TRBV12-3 or TRBV12-4 and TRBJ2-5; 9 positions agree with TRBD1. The length of the CDR3 is 15 residues. V was clipped by 6 bases and J by 3 bases; unmatched bases: 8. Written as DNA, the CDR3 is TGTGCCAGCAGCCCAAACGGACAGGGGAAAGAGACCCAGTACTCC. It yields the protein CASSPNGQGKETQYS.

At least ten counts were recorded for this clonotype. CDR3 sequence (DNA): TGTGCCAGCAGTTTATCGGCCGATTCCTACGAGCAGTACTTC. It translates to CASSLSADSYEQYF. The chain combines TRBV27 with TRBJ2-7; the D is unclear. Trimming cost V 0 bases and J 1 base, with 7 bases left between them. From germline, CDR1 is MNHEY and CDR2 SMNVEV (reference sequence). This CDR3 comprises 14 residues.

The V gene is TRBV6-2 or TRBV6-3, the J gene TRBJ1-6, with 7 positions matching TRBD1. Trimming removed 5 bases from V and 5 bases from J; junction bases left unmatched: 3. The CDR3 length is 14 residues. Germline assignment: CDR1 MNHEY and CDR2 SVGEGT. CDR3 sequence: CASSRDRNNSPLHF. DNA of the CDR3: TGTGCCAGCAGTAGGGACAGAAATAATTCACCCCTCCACTTT.

This clonotype came up many times. This sequence joins TRBV6-5 and TRBJ2-5, with D perhaps matching TRBD2 (6 bases). Germline CDR1 reads MNHEY; CDR2 reads SVGAGI. Trimming pared 2 bases from V and 5 bases from J, leaving 21 bases between. This CDR3 is 17 amino acids long. The CDR3 reads CASSYNEMEGVSETQYF. CDR3 DNA sequence: TGTGCCAGCAGTTACAACGAGATGGAGGGTGTTTCGGAGACCCAGTACTTC.

This sequence joins TRBV9 and TRBJ2-1; D call uncertain. The CDR3 consists of 15 residues. V lost 0 bases and J 10 bases, leaving 17 bases between the germline ends. The germline V gene encodes CDR1 SGDLS and CDR2 YYNGEE. CDR3 amino acids: CASSVGDWSIGEQFF. Here the CDR3 DNA reads TGTGCCAGCAGCGTAGGCGACTGGTCAATCGGCGAGCAGTTCTTC.

As for this clonotype: A single base separates this from a much larger clone, so it may be a read error. This chain uses TRBV12-3 or TRBV12-4 with TRBJ1-2, with TRBD1 as a possible D gene (5 bases). The CDR3 consists of 11 residues. As DNA, the CDR3 is TGTGTCAGCAGCCTGGGGGGGGACTACACCTTC. Translated, it gives CVSSLGGDYTF.

This clonotype was counted at least ten times. The chain employs TRBV7-9 and TRBJ2-1; 10 nucleotides agree with TRBD2. The V and J ends lost 2 bases and 6 bases, in that order; junction bases with no gene match: 1. Germline values: CDR1 SEHNR, CDR2 FQNEAQ (reference sequence). The CDR3 spans 14 residues. The CDR3 DNA follows: TGTGCCAGCAGCTTAAGCGGGAGGGTCAATGAGCAGTTCTTC. This encodes CASSLSGRVNEQFF. The full variable domain, its missing parts supplied by reference TRBV7-9 and TRBJ2-1, is DTGVSQNPRHKITKRGQNVTFRCDPISEHNRLYWYRQTLGQGPEFLTYFQNEAQLEKSRLLSDRFSAERPKGSFSTLEIQRTEQGDSAMYLCASSLSGRVNEQFFGPGTRLTVL.

This clonotype was counted only a few times. The chain employs TRBV3-1 and TRBJ1-2, with 7 bases identical to TRBD1. The J segment lost 4 bases and the V segment lost 4 bases, leaving 6 bases of the junction unmatched. Germline lookup yields CDR1 LGHDT and CDR2 YNNKEL (reference sequence). This CDR3 region has 14 residues. CDR3 DNA sequence: TGTGCCAGCAGCCCCGGGGACAGCGCCTATGGCTACACCTTC. Its translation: CASSPGDSAYGYTF.

This clonotype was picked up many times. The chain has TRBV7-3 and TRBJ2-2, with TRBD1 identical over 7 bases. This CDR3 is built from 17 residues. Trimming cost V 1 base and J 3 bases; bases outside gene matches: 8. Germline V gene lookup returns CDR1 SGHTA and CDR2 FQGTGA. The CDR3 region has the DNA TGTGCCAGCAGCTTAATGGCGACAGGGAGAGACACCGGGGAGCTGTTTTTT. Protein product: CASSLMATGRDTGELFF.

In this sample, this clonotype turned up many times. The rearrangement joins TRBV5-8 to TRBJ2-1; D is unresolved. From germline, CDR1 is SGHTS and CDR2 YDEGEE. V was pared by 0 bases and J by 7 bases, with 14 bases between. CDR3 length: 15 amino acids. CDR3 in DNA: TGTGCCAGCAGCTTGGAAGCCCTCCTCTGGAATGAGCAGTTCTTC. This gives the protein CASSLEALLWNEQFF.

This clonotype was detected many times. One end of the junction varies from germline; a read error may be responsible. The rearrangement uses TRBV30 and TRBJ2-1, with TRBD2 identical over 8 bases. Germline loops: CDR1 GTSNPN, CDR2 SVGIG (reference sequence). The length of the CDR3 is 10 residues. The DNA for the CDR3 is TGTGCCTGGAGTAGACTAGCGTTCGTCTTC. This codes for CAWSRLAFVF.

The CDR3 sequence is CASSGLPGNEQFF. The CDR3 DNA is TGCGCCAGCTCGGGACTCCCGGGCAATGAGCAGTTCTTC. V usage is TRBV10-1 and J usage is TRBJ2-1, with TRBD2 as a possible D gene (6 bases). This CDR3 is 13 amino acids long. Per the germline V gene, CDR1 is WNHNN and CDR2 is SYGVQD (reference sequence). V lost 8 bases to trimming and J lost 6 bases, with 14 bases between them.

This clonotype was observed many times. The chain links TRBV12-3 or TRBV12-4 to TRBJ2-7; 7 bases map to TRBD1. CDR3 length: 12 amino acids. The V and J ends lost 4 bases and 6 bases, in that order; junction bases with no gene match: 3. For the CDR3, the DNA is TGTGCCAGCAGTTATACAGGGGCCGAGCAGTACTTC. Its protein is CASSYTGAEQYF.

This clonotype was counted many times. V and J are TRBV2 and TRBJ1-2, with 8 bases matching TRBD1. V lost 4 bases to trimming and J lost 0 bases; unmatched junction nucleotides: 4. This CDR3 spans 15 amino acids. The germline gives CDR1 SNHLY, CDR2 FYNNEI. CDR3 nucleotides: TGTGCCAGCAGTGTGACGACAGGGGCTAACTATGGCTACACCTTC. The encoded protein is CASSVTTGANYGYTF.

This clonotype was counted many times. This rearrangement joins TRBV6-1 to TRBJ1-1; no definite D call. Germline lookup yields CDR1 MNHNS and CDR2 SASEGT. Trimming cost V 7 bases and J 1 base, with 13 bases left between them. CDR3 length equals 14 residues. CDR3 nucleotides: TGTGCCAGCACTGTAAGCTTTTGGAACACTGAAGCTTTCTTT. This codes for CASTVSFWNTEAFF.

This clonotype has ten or more counts. This sequence joins TRBV20-1 and TRBJ2-7; TRBD2 matches 14 bases. Germline lookup yields CDR1 DFQATT and CDR2 SNEGSKA (reference sequence). Trimming at V came to 6 bases and at J to 4 bases, leaving 8 bases not matched to a gene. The CDR3 covers 15 residues. CDR3 in DNA: TGCAGTGCAAATTCCGGGACTAGCGGGAGTTACGAGCAGTACTTC. Its protein is CSANSGTSGSYEQYF.

This clonotype has more than one count but fewer than ten. The V and J genes are TRBV2 and TRBJ2-5; no clear D gene. The germline V gene has CDR1 SNHLY and CDR2 FYNNEI. The CDR3 is 15 amino acids. Trimming stripped 6 bases from V and 5 bases from J, with 19 bases between. The CDR3 loop is CASSVSTNPVETQYF. CDR3 sequence (DNA): TGTGCCAGCAGCGTTAGCACCAACCCAGTGGAGACCCAGTACTTC.

The sample holds many counts of this clonotype. DNA of the CDR3: TGTGCCAGCAGTTTTCCCACCCTAGCGGGAGGGCCTGGCACAGATACGCAGTATTTT. This gives the protein CASSFPTLAGGPGTDTQYF. The chain has TRBV12-3 or TRBV12-4 and TRBJ2-3; 12 bases align to TRBD2. The length of the CDR3 is 19 residues. The V and J ends lost 3 bases and 1 base, in that order; junction bases with no gene match: 11.